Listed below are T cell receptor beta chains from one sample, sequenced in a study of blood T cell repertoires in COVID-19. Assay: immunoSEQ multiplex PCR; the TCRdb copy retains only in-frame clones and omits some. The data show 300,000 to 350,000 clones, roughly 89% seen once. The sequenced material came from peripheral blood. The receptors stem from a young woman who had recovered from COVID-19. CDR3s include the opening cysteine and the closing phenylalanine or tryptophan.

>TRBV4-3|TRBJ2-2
CATSQTGGNNIGELFF
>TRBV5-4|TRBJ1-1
CASSGGAFVTEAFF
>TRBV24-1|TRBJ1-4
CATSRGIATNEKLFF
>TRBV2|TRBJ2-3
CASSEAPFFAGLTDTQYF
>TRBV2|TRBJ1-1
CASSEFRDRGVEAFF
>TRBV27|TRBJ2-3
CASSLGAGGDTQYF
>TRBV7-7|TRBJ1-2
CADQRSPPANYGYTF
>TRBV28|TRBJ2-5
CASSPWRDRYQETQYF
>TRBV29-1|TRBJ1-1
CSVAYKGIRYTEAFF
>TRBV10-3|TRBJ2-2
CAIGGTGGNTGELFF
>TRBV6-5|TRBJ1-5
CASSLGEGQPQHF
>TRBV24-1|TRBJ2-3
CATSDGTSKYF
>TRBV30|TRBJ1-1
CAWSGRGWTEAFF
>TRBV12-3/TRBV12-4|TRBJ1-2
CASSWTAYGYTF
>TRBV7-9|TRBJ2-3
CASSRTSGSHRDTQYF
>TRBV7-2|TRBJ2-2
CASSLGRLNTGELFF
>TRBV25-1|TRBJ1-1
CASPITPNTEAFF
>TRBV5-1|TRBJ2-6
CASSLTGQTGANVLTF
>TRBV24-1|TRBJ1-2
CATSEWTALYGYTF
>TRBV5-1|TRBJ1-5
CASSLGSNQPQHF
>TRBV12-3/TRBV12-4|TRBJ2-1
CASRSTDWDEQFF
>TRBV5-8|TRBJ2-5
CASSTTRQSSQETQYF
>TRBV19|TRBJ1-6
CASTKSRGVSYNSPLHF
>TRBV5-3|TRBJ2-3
CAARSVNTDTQYF
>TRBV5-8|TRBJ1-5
CASSLEGGNNQPQHF
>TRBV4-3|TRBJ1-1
CASSQDIRLNTEAFF
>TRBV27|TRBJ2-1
CASSSLAGGSHEQFF
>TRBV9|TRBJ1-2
CASSSTPTAGTYYGYTF
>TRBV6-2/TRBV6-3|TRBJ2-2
CASSPAGQGYTGELFF
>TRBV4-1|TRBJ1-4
CASSQIERQGSANEKLFF
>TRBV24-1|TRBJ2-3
CATSDSGLAGVITDTQYF
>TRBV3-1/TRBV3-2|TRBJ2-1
CASSQGREIGNEQFF
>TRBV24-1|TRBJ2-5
CATSDLHKTQYF
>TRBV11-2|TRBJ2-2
CASSLGGSAGELFF
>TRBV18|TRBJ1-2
CASSQDSGRRYTF
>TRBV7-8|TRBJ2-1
CASGGTSYNEQFF
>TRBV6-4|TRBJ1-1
CASSDSGVAFF
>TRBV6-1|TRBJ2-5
CASSTPKGQKETQYF
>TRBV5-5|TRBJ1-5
CASSSGTDYSNQPQHF
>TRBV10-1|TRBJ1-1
CASSDRRRGHTEAFF
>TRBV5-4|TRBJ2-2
CASSLGQGDGELFF
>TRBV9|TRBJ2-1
CASSKTGLADSSYNEQFF
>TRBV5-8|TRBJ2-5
CASSLRVVKQGGETQYF
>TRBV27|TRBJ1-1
CASRTDRGITEAFF
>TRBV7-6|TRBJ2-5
CASSLAGQGVRETQYF
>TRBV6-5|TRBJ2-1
CASSYVTGGNNEQFF
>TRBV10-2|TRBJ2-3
CASSDRTEQDTQYF
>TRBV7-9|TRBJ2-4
CASSLAREQFAKNIQYF
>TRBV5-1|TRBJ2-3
CASSLNPLFQGLGTDTQYF
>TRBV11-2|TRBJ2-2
CASSPSFGAETNTGELFF
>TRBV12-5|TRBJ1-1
CASGQPIEALNTEAFF
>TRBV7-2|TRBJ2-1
CASSRRQGSYNEQFF
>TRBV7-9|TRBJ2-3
CASRPGQGWTDTQYF
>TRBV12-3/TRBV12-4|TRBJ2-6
CASLLSGANVLTF
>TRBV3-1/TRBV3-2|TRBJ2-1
CASSQSRFQGKTYNEQFF
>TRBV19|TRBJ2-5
CASSQNPQGVAAQETQYF
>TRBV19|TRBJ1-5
CASSIDTWTGKRQPQHF